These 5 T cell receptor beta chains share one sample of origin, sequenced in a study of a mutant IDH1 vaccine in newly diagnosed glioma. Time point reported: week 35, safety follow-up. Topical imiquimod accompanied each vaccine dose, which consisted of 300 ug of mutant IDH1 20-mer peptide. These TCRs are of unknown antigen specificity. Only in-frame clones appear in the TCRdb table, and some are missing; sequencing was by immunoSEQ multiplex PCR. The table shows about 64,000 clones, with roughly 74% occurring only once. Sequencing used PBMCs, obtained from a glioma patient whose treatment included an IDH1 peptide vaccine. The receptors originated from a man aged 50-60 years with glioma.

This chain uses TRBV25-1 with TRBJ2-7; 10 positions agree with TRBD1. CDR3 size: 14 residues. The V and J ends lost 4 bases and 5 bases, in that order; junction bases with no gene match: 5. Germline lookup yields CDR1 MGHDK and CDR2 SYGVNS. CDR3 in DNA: TGTGCCAGCAGTGGACAGGGGGCGGGGAACGAGCAGTACTTC. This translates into CASSGQGAGNEQYF.

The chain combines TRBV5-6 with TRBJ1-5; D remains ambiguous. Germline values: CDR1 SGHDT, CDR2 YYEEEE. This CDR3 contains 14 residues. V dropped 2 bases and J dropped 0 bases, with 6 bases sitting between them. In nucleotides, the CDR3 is TGTGCCAGCAGCTTTAGGGATAGCAATCAGCCCCAGCATTTT. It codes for CASSFRDSNQPQHF. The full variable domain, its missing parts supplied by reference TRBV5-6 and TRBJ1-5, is DAGVTQSPTHLIKTRGQQVTLRCSPKSGHDTVSWYQQALGQGPQFIFQYYEEEERQRGNFPDRFSGHQFPNYSSELNVNALLLGDSALYLCASSFRDSNQPQHFGDGTRLSIL.

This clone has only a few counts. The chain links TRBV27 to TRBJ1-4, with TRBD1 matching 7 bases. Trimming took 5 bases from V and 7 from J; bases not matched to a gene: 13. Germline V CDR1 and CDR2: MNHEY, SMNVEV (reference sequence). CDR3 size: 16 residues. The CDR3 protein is CASSPLTTGKGEKLFF. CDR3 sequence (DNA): TGTGCCAGCAGTCCCCTCACGACAGGGAAGGGTGAAAAACTGTTTTTT.

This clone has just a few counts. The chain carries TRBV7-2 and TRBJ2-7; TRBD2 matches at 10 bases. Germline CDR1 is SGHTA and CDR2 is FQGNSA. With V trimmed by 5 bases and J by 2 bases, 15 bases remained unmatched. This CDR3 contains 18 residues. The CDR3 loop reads CASSPNRFLSGGAYEQYF. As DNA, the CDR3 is TGTGCCAGCAGCCCCAACCGATTTCTCAGCGGGGGGGCCTACGAGCAGTACTTC.

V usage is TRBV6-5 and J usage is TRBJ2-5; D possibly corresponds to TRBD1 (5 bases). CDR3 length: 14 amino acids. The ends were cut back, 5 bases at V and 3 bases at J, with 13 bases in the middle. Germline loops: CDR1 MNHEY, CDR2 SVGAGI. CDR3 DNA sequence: TGTGCCAGCAGTGATCAGGGTAGGGAAGAGACCCAGTACTTC. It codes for CASSDQGREETQYF.